This T cell receptor beta chain appears in the sequencing data of a study of CD8 T cells in Susac syndrome. This clonotype occurred once. Random-hexamer reverse transcription was applied to about 0.45 to 1 ug RNA. TCRdb re-called the immunoSEQ multiplex PCR reads through MiXCR, storing one row per CDR3 protein. This sample has 50,000 to 60,000 distinct CDR3 sequences, with approximately 94% found just once. This TCR came from a human donor in good health. The specimen sequenced was CD8+ T cells from PBMCs.

This chain's CDR3 is CASSPRPGGGAFF. CDR3 DNA sequence: TGTGCCAGCAGCCCGCGGCCCGGGGGGGGAGCTTTCTTT. This chain joins TRBV9 and TRBJ1-1, with a weak D call TRBD1 (5 bases). This CDR3 is built from 13 residues. With 4 bases removed from V and 10 bases from J, the gap between germline ends came to 17 bases. Germline V gene sequence: CDR1 SGDLS, CDR2 YYNGEE.